A single sample gave rise to the 11 T cell receptor beta chains below, sequenced in a study of Graves' ophthalmopathy and Graves' hyperthyroidism. Researchers took RNA transcripts and amplified TCR beta CDR3 regions from them. HTBI primers were used in a first-round RT-PCR, which preceded a second-round multiplex PCR. One entry per CDR3 protein, called by TCRdb with MiXCR from the multiplex PCR reads. The sample consists of around 1.1 million distinct CDR3 sequences, about two fifths of them appearing once. Sequencing was carried out using peripheral blood or thyroid tissue (not recorded which). These receptors were taken from an adult man with Graves' hyperthyroidism.

This clonotype was recorded at least ten times. The chain carries TRBV7-2 and TRBJ1-1; 11 bases agree with TRBD1. Per the germline V gene, CDR1 is SGHTA and CDR2 is FQGNSA. The CDR3 is 14 residues long. Trimming removed 5 bases from V and 7 bases from J; junction bases left unmatched: 6. CDR3: CASSQDRGRGEAFF. The CDR3 DNA reads as TGTGCCAGCAGCCAGGACAGGGGGCGCGGTGAAGCTTTCTTT.

V is TRBV29-1 and J is TRBJ2-7, with 8 positions matching TRBD1. Looked up from germline, CDR1 is SQVTM and CDR2 is ANQGSEA. CDR3 size: 14 residues. The V segment lost 4 bases and the J segment 2 bases; nucleotides outside the gene matches: 7. The CDR3 DNA follows: TGCAGCGTTGTAGCCGGGACAGGCACCTACGAGCAGTACTTC. Translation: CSVVAGTGTYEQYF.

A few counts support this clonotype. An end of the junction differs from the germline gene, which may be a read error. The chain joins TRBV10-3 to TRBJ2-2; D might be TRBD2 (6 bases). CDR3 size: 15 residues. Germline assignment: CDR1 ENHRY and CDR2 SYGVKD. The CDR3 reads CAISELGVSTGGLFF. The CDR3 DNA reads TGTGCCATCAGTGAGTTAGGGGTGAGCACCGGGGGGCTGTTTTTT.

This clonotype was picked up many times. The V and J genes are TRBV15 and TRBJ2-7, with 7 bases that match TRBD1. The germline CDR1 and CDR2 sequences are LNHNV and YYDKDF (reference sequence). There are 16 residues in the CDR3. The V segment lost 5 bases and the J segment 3 bases; nucleotides outside the gene matches: 13. This chain's CDR3 is CATSQGVMGHRYEQYF. The CDR3 bases are TGTGCCACCAGCCAGGGGGTTATGGGACACCGCTACGAGCAGTACTTC.

The chain uses TRBV25-1 and TRBJ1-1, with 8 bases that match TRBD1. Germline-derived CDR1 and CDR2 are MGHDK and SYGVNS. Trimming removed 7 bases from V and 7 bases from J; junction bases left unmatched: 8. The CDR3 runs to 13 residues. The CDR3 DNA sequence: TGTGCCAGCACCCCCAGGACAGGGCGTGAAGCTTTCTTT. Encoded protein: CASTPRTGREAFF. Based on the CDR3 plus reference TRBV25-1 and TRBJ1-1, the full variable domain is EADIYQTPRYLVIGTGKKITLECSQTMGHDKMYWYQQDPGMELHLIHYSYGVNSTEKGDLSSESTVSRIRTEHFPLTLESARPSHTSQYLCASTPRTGREAFFGQGTRLTVV.

J is TRBJ2-7 and V is TRBV7-9; TRBD2 matches at 8 bases. The CDR3 is 16 residues long. Looked up from germline, CDR1 is SEHNR and CDR2 is FQNEAQ (reference sequence). V shed 11 bases and J 2 bases; nucleotides not matched to a gene: 17. This CDR3 reads CAWTGGGAPSAYEQYF. In DNA form, the CDR3 reads TGTGCCTGGACCGGGGGGGGGGCCCCGTCTGCCTACGAGCAGTACTTC.

Many counts were recorded for this clonotype. CDR3 bases: TGTGCCAGCAGTTCGGACAGGGAAAACTACGAGCAGTACTTC. Amino acids: CASSSDRENYEQYF. The chain combines TRBV7-6 with TRBJ2-7; TRBD1 matches 8 bases. The CDR3 covers 14 residues. Looked up from germline, CDR1 is SGHVS and CDR2 is FNYEAQ. With 6 bases clipped from V and 3 bases from J, the junction kept 7 bases outside the gene matches.

The CDR3 region is CASRGQVGNSPLHF. Here the CDR3 DNA reads TGTGCCAGCAGAGGACAGGTCGGTAATTCACCCCTCCACTTT. The chain recombines TRBV5-4 with TRBJ1-6; 7 nucleotides agree with TRBD1. Germline trimming cut 5 bases from V and 6 bases from J; bases unmatched to any gene: 5. The CDR3 is 14 residues long. The germline V gene encodes CDR1 SGHNT and CDR2 YYREEE (reference sequence).

This chain uses TRBV20-1 with TRBJ1-1; no firm D call. The CDR3 loop spans 13 amino acids. Trimming took off 3 bases at V and 1 base at J, with 9 bases between the two ends. Germline-derived CDR1 and CDR2 are DFQATT and SNEGSKA (reference sequence). CDR3 loop: CSASSGRNTEAFF. The CDR3 DNA reads as TGCAGTGCTAGCTCCGGGAGGAACACTGAAGCTTTCTTT.

This rearrangement joins TRBV7-9 to TRBJ1-5; D perhaps matches TRBD1 (6 bases). Trimming cost V 2 bases and J 9 bases, with 17 bases left between them. This CDR3 contains 15 residues. Germline lookup yields CDR1 SEHNR and CDR2 FQNEAQ (reference sequence). The CDR3 DNA sequence: TGTGCCAGCAGCTTACTGCAGGGGCCTGGATGGCCCCAGCATTTT. Its translation is CASSLLQGPGWPQHF.

Many counts were recorded for this clonotype. The CDR3 nucleotides read TGCAGTGCTCCTACTAGGTCAGGGGAGACCCAGTACTTC. Its translation: CSAPTRSGETQYF. V is TRBV20-1 and J is TRBJ2-5; either TRBD1 or TRBD2 may supply D (5 bases each). Trimming cost V 5 bases and J 5 bases, with 15 bases left between them. This CDR3 has 13 residues. Germline V gene data show CDR1 as DFQATT and CDR2 as SNEGSKA (reference sequence).